This T cell receptor (beta chain) was identified during a study of early T cells in non-severe SARS-CoV-2 infection (dated by TCRdb to the early 2020s). Context from the whole study: TCR sequencing used bulk RNA from unsorted whole blood, so alpha and beta chains could not be paired. The investigation overall reported the following: Matching against VDJdb was skewed toward anti-spike CD8 responses, likely underestimated virus-specific expansions, and missed private and CD4 specificities.

The study was a case-control design nested within a healthcare worker cohort in London, UK, with weekly nasopharyngeal swab PCR tests and blood sampling. Healthcare workers were recruited during the week of the UK lockdown, between 23 and 31 March 2020, and followed weekly for up to roughly 15 weeks. Between the V and J ends, shortened by 4 bases and 0 bases respectively, the junction contains 13 bases. From the cysteine up to the phenylalanine, the CDR3 has a length of 16 residues. Solely the CDR3 DNA is kept, with 48 bases framed from the first base. From a lookup of the germline V gene, CDR1 and CDR2 are SGHVS and FNYEAQ. Library prep was done by 5' RACE. Sequencing was performed on a NextSeq 500. The TCR library protocol attached unique molecular identifiers to individual cDNA molecules to correct for sequencing error and PCR bias. TCR alpha and beta chains were both sequenced, and the abundances of alpha and beta sequences in each sample were closely correlated with each other. The paper's data handling went like this. Decombinator V4 was used to annotate TCR sequences for V gene, J gene and CDR3. TCRs were defined as expanded if a significant change between any two time points was detected under a Poisson model with p below 0.0001. TCR abundances were normalised to the total number of TCRs sequenced in each sample and reported as counts per million. MAIT TCRs were defined by TRAV1-2 paired with TRAJ12, TRAJ20 or TRAJ33, and iNKT TCRs by TRAV10 paired with TRAJ18. VDJdb, accessed on 1 November 2021, was searched for TCRs annotated for CMV, EBV and SARS-CoV-2, and TCRs annotated for more than one antigen were excluded. The public sequencing data were trimmed at Q25 with fastp and processed into clonotypes with MiXCR by TCRdb, which kept only in-frame beta chains. One record per CDR3 amino acid sequence lists the most common genes and DNA. The V and J calls, along with clone size, are taken from TCRdb and not from the paper's own processing. The sample records nearly 80,000 distinct CDR3 sequences, 10% to 15% of which are singletons. 1.1% of the sample goes to the ten largest clones.

This clonotype was seen a few times. It lacks a known antigen. Base qualities were left out, and no much larger clone turns up one base away. This clonotype was sampled from an adult who was a healthcare worker with PCR-confirmed SARS-CoV-2 infection or an uninfected control (not recorded which). The chain is made from TRBV7-6 and TRBJ1-3; the D gene identity is not certain. Sequenced sample: whole blood. The DNA reads as follows: TGTGCCAGCAGCTCCCCTACACAGAACTCTGGAAACACCATATATTTT. It specifies CASSSPTQNSGNTIYF. The CDR3 plus the reference TRBV7-6 and TRBJ1-3 genes for the other parts give the full variable domain: GAGVSQSPRYKVTKRGQDVALRCDPISGHVSLYWYRQALGQGPEFLTYFNYEAQQDKSGLPNDRFSAERPEGSISTLTIQRTEQRDSAMYRCASSSPTQNSGNTIYFGEGSWLTVV.